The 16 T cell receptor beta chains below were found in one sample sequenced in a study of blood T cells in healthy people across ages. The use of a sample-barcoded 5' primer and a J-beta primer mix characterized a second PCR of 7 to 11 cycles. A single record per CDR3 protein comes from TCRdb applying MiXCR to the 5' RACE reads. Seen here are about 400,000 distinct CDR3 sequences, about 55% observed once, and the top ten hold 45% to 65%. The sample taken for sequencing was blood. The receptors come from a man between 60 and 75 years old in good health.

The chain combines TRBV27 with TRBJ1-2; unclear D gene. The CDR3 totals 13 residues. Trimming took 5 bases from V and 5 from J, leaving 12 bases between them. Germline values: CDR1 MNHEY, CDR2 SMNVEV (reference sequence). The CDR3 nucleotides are TGTGCCAGCAGTGATATAGCATATTATGGCTACACCTTC. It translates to CASSDIAYYGYTF.

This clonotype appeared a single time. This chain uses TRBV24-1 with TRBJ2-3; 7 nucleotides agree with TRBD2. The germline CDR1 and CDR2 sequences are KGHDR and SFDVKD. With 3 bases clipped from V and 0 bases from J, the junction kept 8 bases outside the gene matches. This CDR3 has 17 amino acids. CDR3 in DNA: TGTGCCACCAGTGATCCCCCACAAGCGGGGAGCACAGATACGCAGTATTTT. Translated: CATSDPPQAGSTDTQYF.

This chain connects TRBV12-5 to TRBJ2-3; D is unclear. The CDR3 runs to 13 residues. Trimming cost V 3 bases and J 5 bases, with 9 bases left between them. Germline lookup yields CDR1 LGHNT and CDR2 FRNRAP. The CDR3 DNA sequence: TGTGCTAGTGGTTTTGGTGGCGGAGATACGCAGTATTTT. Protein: CASGFGGGDTQYF.

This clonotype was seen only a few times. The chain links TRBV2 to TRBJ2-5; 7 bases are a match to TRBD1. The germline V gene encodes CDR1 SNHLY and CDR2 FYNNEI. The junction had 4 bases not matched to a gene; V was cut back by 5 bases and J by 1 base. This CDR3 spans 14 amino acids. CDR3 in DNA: TGTGCCAGCAGTCTACAGGGGATCCAAGAGACCCAGTACTTC. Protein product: CASSLQGIQETQYF.

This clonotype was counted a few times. The CDR3 sequence: CASRESGRTYEQYF. Written as DNA, the CDR3 is TGTGCCAGCAGGGAAAGCGGGAGGACCTACGAGCAGTACTTC. This chain joins TRBV28 and TRBJ2-7; 9 nucleotides agree with TRBD2. J lost 2 bases, V lost 6 bases, and 5 bases had no gene match. The CDR3 sequence is 14 residues long. Germline CDR1 MDHEN, CDR2 SYDVKM.

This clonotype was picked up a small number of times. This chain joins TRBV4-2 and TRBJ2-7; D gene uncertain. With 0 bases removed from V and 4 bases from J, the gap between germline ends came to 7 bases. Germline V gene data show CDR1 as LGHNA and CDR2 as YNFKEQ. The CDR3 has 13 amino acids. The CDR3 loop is CASSQDGVYEQYF. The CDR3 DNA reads TGTGCCAGCAGCCAAGATGGGGTGTACGAGCAGTACTTC.

The CDR3 reads CSARNTGNYNEQFF. The CDR3 DNA reads as TGCAGTGCTAGAAACACAGGGAACTACAATGAGCAGTTCTTC. The chain employs TRBV20-1 and TRBJ2-1; D may be TRBD1 (6 bases). CDR3 length: 14 amino acids. The V end lost 2 bases, the J end lost 3 bases, and 11 bases lay between the germline ends. The germline CDR1 and CDR2 sequences are DFQATT and SNEGSKA (reference sequence).

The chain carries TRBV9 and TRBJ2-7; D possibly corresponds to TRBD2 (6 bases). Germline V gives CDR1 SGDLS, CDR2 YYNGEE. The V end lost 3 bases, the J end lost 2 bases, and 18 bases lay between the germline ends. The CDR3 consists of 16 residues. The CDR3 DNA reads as TGTGCCAGCAGCGGGCCCCCCGGACTAACAACCTACGAGCAGTACTTC. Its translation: CASSGPPGLTTYEQYF.

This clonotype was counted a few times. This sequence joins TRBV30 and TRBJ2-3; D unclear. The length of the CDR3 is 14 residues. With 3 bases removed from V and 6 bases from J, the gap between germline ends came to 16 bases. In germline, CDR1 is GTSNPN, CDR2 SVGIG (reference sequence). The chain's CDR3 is CAWRLPWGPDTQYF. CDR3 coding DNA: TGTGCCTGGAGACTACCTTGGGGTCCCGATACGCAGTATTTT.

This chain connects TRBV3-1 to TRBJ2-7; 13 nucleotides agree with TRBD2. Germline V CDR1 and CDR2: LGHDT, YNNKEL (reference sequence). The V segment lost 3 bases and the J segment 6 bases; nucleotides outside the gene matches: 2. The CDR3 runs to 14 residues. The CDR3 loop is CASSHRTSGGEQYF. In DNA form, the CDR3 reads TGTGCCAGCAGCCACCGGACTAGCGGGGGCGAGCAGTACTTC.

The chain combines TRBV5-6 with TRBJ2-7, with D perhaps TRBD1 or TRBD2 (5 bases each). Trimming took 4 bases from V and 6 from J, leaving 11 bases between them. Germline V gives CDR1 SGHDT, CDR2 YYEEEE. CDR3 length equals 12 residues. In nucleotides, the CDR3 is TGTGCCAGCAGCCGGGACCAGGGCGAGCAGTACTTC. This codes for CASSRDQGEQYF.

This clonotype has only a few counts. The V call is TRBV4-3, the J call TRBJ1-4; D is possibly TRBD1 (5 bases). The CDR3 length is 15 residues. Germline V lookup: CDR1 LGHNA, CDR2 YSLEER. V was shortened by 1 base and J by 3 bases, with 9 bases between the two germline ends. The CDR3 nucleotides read TGCGCCAGCAGCCAAGCAGGGTTAGCTAATGAAAAACTGTTTTTT. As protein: CASSQAGLANEKLFF.

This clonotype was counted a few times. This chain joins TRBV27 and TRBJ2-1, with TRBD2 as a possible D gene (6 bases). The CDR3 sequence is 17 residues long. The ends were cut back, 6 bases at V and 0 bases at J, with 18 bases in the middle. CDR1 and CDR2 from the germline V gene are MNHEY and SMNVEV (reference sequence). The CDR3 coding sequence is TGTGCCAGCAGCGCCACCGTAGCGGTCGGCTCCTACAATGAGCAGTTCTTC. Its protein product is CASSATVAVGSYNEQFF.

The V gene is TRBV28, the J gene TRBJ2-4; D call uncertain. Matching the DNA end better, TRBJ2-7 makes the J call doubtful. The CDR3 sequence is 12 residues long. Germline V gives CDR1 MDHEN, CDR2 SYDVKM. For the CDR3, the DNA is TGTGCCAGCAGTTTAATAGAGCCCGAGCAGTACTTC. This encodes CASSLIEPEQYF.

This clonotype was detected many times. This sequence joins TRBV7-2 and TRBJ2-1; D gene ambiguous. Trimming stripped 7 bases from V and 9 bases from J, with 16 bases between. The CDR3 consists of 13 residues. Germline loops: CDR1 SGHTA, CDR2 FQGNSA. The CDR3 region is CASTSPPGGEQFF. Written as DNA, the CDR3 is TGTGCCAGCACCTCCCCACCGGGCGGTGAGCAGTTCTTC. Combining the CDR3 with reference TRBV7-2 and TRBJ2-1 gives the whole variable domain GAGVSQSPSNKVTEKGKDVELRCDPISGHTALYWYRQSLGQGLEFLIYFQGNSAPDKSGLPSDRFSAERTGGSVSTLTIQRTQQEDSAVYLCASTSPPGGEQFFGPGTRLTVL.

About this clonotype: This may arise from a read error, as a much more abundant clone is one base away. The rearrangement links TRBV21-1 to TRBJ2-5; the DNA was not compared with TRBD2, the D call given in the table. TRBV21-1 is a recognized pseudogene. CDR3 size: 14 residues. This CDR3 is CASSPHKYGSMQYF. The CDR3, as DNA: TGTGCCAGCAGCCCTCATAAGTACGGGAGTATGCAGTACTTC.